What follows are 13 T cell receptor beta chains derived from one specimen sequenced in a study of beta chain features in type 1 diabetes. Overall study results and limits: For Type 1 diabetes patients, all four CD4+ subsets carried TCRB CDR3s that were moderately but significantly shorter.

These TCRs' antigens remain unknown. Expressed TCRB transcripts were sequenced because the entire RNA isolate underwent reverse transcription. Sequencing used immunoSEQ multiplex PCR; TCRdb keeps in-frame clones, though not all of them. The sample has 600,000 to 700,000 clones; around 12% are singletons. Sample: naive CD4+ T cells from blood. Every receptor here comes from a man aged 25-40 years with type 1 diabetes.

The V gene is TRBV25-1, the J gene TRBJ2-1, with 7 bases fitting TRBD2. There are 15 residues in the CDR3. Germline lookup yields CDR1 MGHDK and CDR2 SYGVNS. V lost 5 bases and J lost 1; bases outside the gene matches: 5. The CDR3 nucleotides are TGTGCCAGCAGTCTCCGCGGGGGATCCTACAATGAGCAGTTCTTC. Translated: CASSLRGGSYNEQFF.

The chain couples TRBV19 to TRBJ2-7; TRBD1 might be the D (6 bases). Germline CDR1 is LNHDA and CDR2 is SQIVND (reference sequence). V lost 6 bases and J lost 0, with 15 bases in between. The CDR3 is 15 residues long. CDR3 amino acids: CASRDTGSGSYEQYF. The CDR3 bases are TGTGCCAGTAGGGATACAGGGTCTGGCTCCTACGAGCAGTACTTC.

The sample holds a few counts of this clone. This chain links TRBV29-1 with TRBJ1-1; D gene uncertain. The CDR3 runs to 10 residues. The V and J ends lost 5 bases and 3 bases respectively, with 4 bases between them. CDR1 is SQVTM and CDR2 is ANQGSEA in the germline V gene. CDR3 DNA sequence: TGCAGCGTTTGGGACACTGAAGCTTTCTTT. Its protein is CSVWDTEAFF.

This clone was picked up a small number of times. The V and J genes are TRBV7-2 and TRBJ1-2; D is unresolved. Trimming cost V 5 bases and J 8 bases, with 12 bases left between them. This CDR3 is 12 amino acids long. Germline V lookup: CDR1 SGHTA, CDR2 FQGNSA. CDR3 sequence reads: CASSPAYGGYTF. For the CDR3, the DNA is TGTGCCAGCAGCCCAGCATATGGGGGCTACACCTTC.

The rearrangement links TRBV28 to TRBJ2-7; 7 bases align to TRBD1. Germline V gives CDR1 MDHEN, CDR2 SYDVKM. The ends lost 6 bases at V and 4 bases at J; junction bases unmatched: 3. The CDR3 extends over 12 amino acids. The CDR3: CASRRQGYEQYF. The DNA of the CDR3 is TGTGCCAGCAGACGACAGGGATACGAGCAGTACTTC.

This clone has only a few counts. This chain links TRBV7-2 with TRBJ1-2; no clear D. V lost 5 bases and J 3 bases, leaving 10 bases between the germline ends. Germline V gene sequence: CDR1 SGHTA, CDR2 FQGNSA. This CDR3 is built from 13 residues. The chain's CDR3 is CASSPSSDYGYTF. The CDR3 DNA sequence: TGTGCCAGCAGCCCTAGTTCTGACTATGGCTACACCTTC.

This clone was seen a handful of times. CDR3 protein: CASSLGSGRETQYF. In nucleotides, the CDR3 is TGTGCCAGCAGCTTAGGCAGTGGTCGAGAGACCCAGTACTTC. The chain recombines TRBV7-2 with TRBJ2-5; no definite D call. From germline, CDR1 is SGHTA and CDR2 FQGNSA. V was pared by 1 base and J by 4 bases, with 10 bases between. CDR3 length: 14 amino acids.

This chain connects TRBV14 to TRBJ1-2, with a possible D match to TRBD1 (5 bases). The V end was cut by 4 bases, the J end by 4 bases, with 22 bases between. The CDR3 runs 17 residues. The V gene's germline CDR1 is SGHDN and CDR2 FVKESK. The DNA for the CDR3 is TGTGCCAGCAGCCCGAGTCTTAGGGGTCGATACCCCTATGGCTACACCTTC. This encodes CASSPSLRGRYPYGYTF.

A few counts support this clone. This chain links TRBV7-9 with TRBJ1-2; D is possibly TRBD1 (5 bases). The V gene's germline CDR1 is SEHNR and CDR2 FQNEAQ (reference sequence). Deletions cut 2 bases from V and 3 bases from J, with 10 bases between. This CDR3 has 14 residues. DNA for the CDR3: TGTGCCAGCAGCTTAAGTCAGGGAGACTATGGCTACACCTTC. Translating gives CASSLSQGDYGYTF.

This chain joins TRBV29-1 and TRBJ1-1, with D hard to call. With 5 bases removed from V and 3 bases from J, the gap between germline ends came to 10 bases. From germline, CDR1 is SQVTM and CDR2 ANQGSEA. The CDR3 totals 12 residues. DNA of the CDR3: TGCAGCGTTTCCGCCAGCCACACTGAAGCTTTCTTT. Translation gives CSVSASHTEAFF.

V usage is TRBV6-6 and J usage is TRBJ2-3; D is uncertain. Germline V CDR1 and CDR2: MNHNY, SVGAGI (reference sequence). The CDR3 extends over 10 amino acids. The germline V and J ends were trimmed by 8 bases and 4 bases, with 4 bases remaining between them. CDR3 in amino acids: CASGPDTQYF. The CDR3 DNA follows: TGTGCCAGCGGACCAGATACGCAGTATTTT.

This clone has more than one count but fewer than ten. This same CDR3 is encoded by further DNA sequences in the sample. The rearrangement uses TRBV7-2 and TRBJ2-1; 8 nucleotides agree with TRBD1. V lost 3 bases, J lost 2 bases, and 3 bases stayed unmatched. Germline CDR1 SGHTA, CDR2 FQGNSA. The CDR3 has 15 residues. DNA for the CDR3: TGTGCCAGCAGCTTCGGACAGGGAGCCTACAATGAGCAGTTCTTC. Translating it yields CASSFGQGAYNEQFF.

Only a few counts were recorded for this clone. V usage is TRBV7-6 and J usage is TRBJ1-1; D is unresolved. This CDR3 comprises 16 residues. The V end was cut by 1 base, the J end by 4 bases, with 16 bases between. Per the germline V gene, CDR1 is SGHVS and CDR2 is FNYEAQ. The CDR3 coding sequence is TGTGCCAGCAGCTTAGTGCCAGCGAGGAGCAGCACTGAAGCTTTCTTT. This gives the protein CASSLVPARSSTEAFF.